The 2 T cell receptor beta chains reported below all come from one sample, sequenced in a study of T cells after yellow fever vaccination. TCRdb re-derived calls from the 5' RACE reads in MiXCR, one entry per CDR3 protein. Of about 29,000 distinct CDR3 sequences detected, 5% appear once; the ten largest clones hold roughly two fifths. The input for sequencing was CD8+ T cells sorted from PBMCs, taken 10 days after the yellow fever booster vaccination. These receptors came from a man between 25 and 39 years old who received the YFV17D yellow fever vaccine.

This clonotype appeared many times. The V gene is TRBV10-3, the J gene TRBJ2-4; 11 bases are shared with TRBD1. The CDR3 is made up of 18 amino acids. Germline-derived CDR1 and CDR2 are ENHRY and SYGVKD. Trimming took 3 bases from V and 6 from J; bases not matched to a gene: 13. The chain's CDR3 is CAISDSLGGQGVGNIQYF. The DNA for the CDR3 is TGTGCCATCAGTGACTCTCTAGGGGGACAGGGGGTGGGAAACATTCAGTACTTC.

This clonotype showed up many times. V usage is TRBV29-1 and J usage is TRBJ2-7, with TRBD2 as a possible D gene (6 bases). CDR3 length: 13 amino acids. Germline V lookup: CDR1 SQVTM, CDR2 ANQGSEA. The germline V and J ends were trimmed by 3 bases and 5 bases, with 14 bases remaining between them. The CDR3 DNA reads as TGCAGCGTTGAGGGCGGGATCAATAACGAGCAGTACTTC. This encodes CSVEGGINNEQYF.